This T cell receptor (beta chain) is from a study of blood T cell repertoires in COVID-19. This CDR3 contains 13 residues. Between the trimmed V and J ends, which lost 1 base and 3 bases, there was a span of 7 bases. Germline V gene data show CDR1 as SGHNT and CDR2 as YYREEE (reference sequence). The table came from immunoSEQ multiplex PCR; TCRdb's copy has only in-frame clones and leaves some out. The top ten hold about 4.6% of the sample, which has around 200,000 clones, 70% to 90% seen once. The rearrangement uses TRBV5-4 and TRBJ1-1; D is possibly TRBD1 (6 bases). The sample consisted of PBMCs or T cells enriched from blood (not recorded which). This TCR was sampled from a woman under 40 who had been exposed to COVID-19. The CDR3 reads CASSLNRDTEAFF. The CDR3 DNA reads TGTGCCAGCAGCTTGAACAGGGACACTGAAGCTTTCTTT. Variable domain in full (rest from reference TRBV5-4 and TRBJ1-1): ETGVTQSPTHLIKTRGQQVTLRCSSQSGHNTVSWYQQALGQGPQFIFQYYREEENGRGNFPPRFSGLQFPNYSSELNVNALELDDSALYLCASSLNRDTEAFFGQGTRLTVV.